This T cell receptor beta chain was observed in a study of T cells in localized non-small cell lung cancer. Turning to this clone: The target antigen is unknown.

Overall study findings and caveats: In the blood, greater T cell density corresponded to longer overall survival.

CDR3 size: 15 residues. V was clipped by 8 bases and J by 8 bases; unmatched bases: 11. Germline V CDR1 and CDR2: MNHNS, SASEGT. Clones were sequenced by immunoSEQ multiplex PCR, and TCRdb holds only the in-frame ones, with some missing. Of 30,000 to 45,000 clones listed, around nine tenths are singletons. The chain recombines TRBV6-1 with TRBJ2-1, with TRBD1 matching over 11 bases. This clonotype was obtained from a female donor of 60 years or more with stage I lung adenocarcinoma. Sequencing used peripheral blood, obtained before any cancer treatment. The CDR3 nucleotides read TGTGCCAGCCTCTCGAAGGGACAGGGGGTACATGAGCAGTTCTTC. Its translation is CASLSKGQGVHEQFF.